These 27 T cell receptor beta chains originate from one sample sequenced in a study of regulatory T cells in long-lasting Graves disease. In building TCR beta libraries, iRepertoire HTBI primers were used together with Arm-PCR of CDR3 regions. TCRdb re-called the multiplex PCR reads with MiXCR, one entry per CDR3 protein. The table shows some 420,000 distinct CDR3 sequences, with approximately 23% occurring only once. Time point specified: persistent/refractory GD, antithyroid drugs over 5 years with positive TRAb. PBMC-derived RNA was used for the TCR library. Specimen: peripheral blood mononuclear cells (PBMCs), collected when the disease was refractory, from a patient treated with antithyroid drugs. The receptors derive from a female donor with Graves disease.

Details on this clonotype: One end of the junction does not line up with germline, which may come from a read error. The rearrangement links TRBV4-3 to TRBJ2-7; 8 nucleotides agree with TRBD1. CDR1 and CDR2 from the germline V gene are LGHNA and YSLEER. The CDR3 runs to 13 residues. CDR3 loop: CASSPQTGTGPIF. In DNA, the CDR3 is TGCGCCAGCAGCCCCCAAACCGGGACAGGTCCCATCTTC.

This clonotype was seen repeatedly, ten times or more. V gene TRBV28 combines with J gene TRBJ1-3; 7 bases are a match to TRBD1. The CDR3 loop spans 15 amino acids. With V trimmed by 5 bases and J by 6 bases, 10 bases remained unmatched. Germline lookup yields CDR1 MDHEN and CDR2 SYDVKM. The CDR3 here is CASSPPGQRLNTIYF. In nucleotides, the CDR3 is TGTGCCAGCAGTCCCCCGGGACAGCGCTTAAACACCATATATTTT.

This clonotype was counted many times. This chain connects TRBV20-1 to TRBJ2-7; D is unclear. Trimming took 3 bases from V and 4 from J, leaving 10 bases between them. This CDR3 contains 12 residues. Germline V CDR1 and CDR2: DFQATT, SNEGSKA (reference sequence). Here the CDR3 DNA reads TGCAGTGCTAGTGGGGTAGAGTACGAGCAGTACTTC. It translates to CSASGVEYEQYF.

Points on this clonotype: The likely explanation is a read error, given a far larger clone one base away. J is TRBJ1-1 and V is TRBV6-1; D is unresolved. The V gene's germline CDR1 is MNHNS and CDR2 SASEGT. This CDR3 contains 13 residues. The CDR3 nucleotides read TGTGCCAGCAGTCCCGACGGGAACACTGAAGCTCTCTTT. This gives the protein CASSPDGNTEALF.

This chain connects TRBV19 to TRBJ2-7, with a weak D call TRBD1 (6 bases). From germline, CDR1 is LNHDA and CDR2 SQIVND (reference sequence). The germline V and J ends were trimmed by 6 bases and 9 bases, with 24 bases remaining between them. The CDR3 runs 15 residues. The CDR3 loop is CASSPTSDRPLGQYF. CDR3 nucleotides: TGTGCCAGTAGCCCCACTTCGGACAGACCCCTCGGGCAGTACTTC.

This clonotype showed up many times. This chain uses TRBV7-3 with TRBJ1-1, with D perhaps matching TRBD1 (6 bases). V lost 3 bases, J lost 1 base, and 12 bases lay in between. The germline V gene encodes CDR1 SGHTA and CDR2 FQGTGA. CDR3 size: 15 residues. The CDR3 region has the DNA TGTGCCAGCAGCTTGAGCGGGGGGCCGAACACTGAAGCTTTCTTT. As protein: CASSLSGGPNTEAFF.

This clonotype was picked up many times. The CDR3 DNA is TGTGCCAGCAGCTTCCCTCCTGGACTAGCGGATCCACTAGCCAAAAACATTCAGTACTTC. Protein product: CASSFPPGLADPLAKNIQYF. The chain couples TRBV11-2 to TRBJ2-4; 10 bases line up with TRBD2. V was clipped by 3 bases and J by 0 bases; unmatched bases: 14. Per the germline V gene, CDR1 is SGHAT and CDR2 is FQNNGV. This CDR3 has 20 amino acids.

This clonotype was recorded many times. V and J are TRBV29-1 and TRBJ2-5; 7 nucleotides align to TRBD1. This CDR3 contains 12 residues. The V gene's germline CDR1 is SQVTM and CDR2 ANQGSEA. The J segment lost 3 bases and the V segment lost 7 bases, leaving 5 bases of the junction unmatched. The CDR3 reads CSAYRGEETQYF. CDR3 DNA: TGCAGCGCCTACAGGGGTGAAGAGACCCAGTACTTC.

This clonotype was picked up one time. The chain has TRBV7-3 and TRBJ1-1; tentative D call: TRBD1 (6 bases). CDR3 length: 15 amino acids. Germline V gene data show CDR1 as SGHTA and CDR2 as FQGTGA. Trimming took off 5 bases at V and 4 bases at J, with 17 bases between the two ends. CDR3 sequence (DNA): TGTGCCAGCAGCCCCGGGGGGGGCCGGGGCACTGAAGCTTTCTTT. Encoded protein: CASSPGGGRGTEAFF.

This clonotype has ten or more counts. The chain has TRBV28 and TRBJ2-2; 8 nucleotides agree with TRBD2. The V segment lost 5 bases and the J segment 1 base; nucleotides outside the gene matches: 6. The length of the CDR3 is 16 residues. Germline loops: CDR1 MDHEN, CDR2 SYDVKM. The CDR3 DNA reads TGTGCCAGCAGTCCCGGGGGGGGGCTGAACACCGGGGAGCTGTTTTTT. It encodes CASSPGGGLNTGELFF.

The chain recombines TRBV27 with TRBJ1-4, with a tentative D call TRBD1 (5 bases). Germline V lookup: CDR1 MNHEY, CDR2 SMNVEV (reference sequence). V lost 3 bases, J lost 6 bases, and 14 bases lay in between. The CDR3 totals 15 residues. The CDR3 DNA is TGTGCCAGCAGTTTTAACCGGGACGGTGATGAAAAACTGTTTTTT. Its protein product is CASSFNRDGDEKLFF.

This rearrangement joins TRBV7-2 to TRBJ2-3, with TRBD2 as a possible D gene (6 bases). V lost 5 bases, J lost 4 bases, and 16 bases lay in between. Germline assignment: CDR1 SGHTA and CDR2 FQGNSA. This CDR3 contains 15 residues. CDR3 sequence: CASSPSWRGSDTQYF. CDR3 bases: TGTGCCAGCAGCCCCTCCTGGAGGGGATCAGATACGCAGTATTTT.

About this clonotype itself: Given a much more abundant clone one base away, this may be a read error. The CDR3 nucleotides are TGTGCCAGCAGTTACTCGGGTCTCGAGGGCTACAAGCAGTACTTC. Protein: CASSYSGLEGYKQYF. V is TRBV6-5 and J is TRBJ2-7, with D possibly matching TRBD2 (5 bases). The CDR3 covers 15 residues. Germline V CDR1 and CDR2: MNHEY, SVGAGI.

This clonotype turned up a few times. Since a far larger clone is one base different, this is likely a read error. The chain joins TRBV25-1 to TRBJ2-5; D is uncertain. The CDR3 length is 12 residues. Per the germline V gene, CDR1 is MGHDK and CDR2 is SYGVNS. The V and J ends lost 2 bases and 4 bases respectively, with 5 bases between them. CDR3 loop: CASSENRETQYF. The CDR3 coding sequence is TGTGCCAGCAGTGAAAATCGAGAGACCCAGTACTTC.

V usage is TRBV3-1 and J usage is TRBJ1-5; TRBD1 agrees at 10 bases. This CDR3 spans 16 amino acids. Germline values: CDR1 LGHDT, CDR2 YNNKEL (reference sequence). V lost 1 base and J lost 0; bases outside the gene matches: 0. CDR3 in amino acids: CASSQGDRGSNQPQHF. CDR3 in DNA: TGTGCCAGCAGCCAAGGGGACAGGGGTAGCAATCAGCCCCAGCATTTT.

The gene calls are TRBV5-4 and TRBJ2-7, with D possibly being TRBD2 (6 bases). V shed 3 bases and J shed 4 bases, with 17 bases lying between them. Looked up from germline, CDR1 is SGHNT and CDR2 is YYREEE (reference sequence). The CDR3 spans 15 residues. The CDR3 here is CASSSTGTAGYEQYF. CDR3 sequence (DNA): TGTGCCAGCAGCTCTACCGGGACCGCGGGGTACGAGCAGTACTTC.

There are many counts of this clonotype. The chain employs TRBV7-3 and TRBJ1-1; D is unresolved. CDR3 length: 16 amino acids. Germline V CDR1 and CDR2: SGHTA, FQGTGA. The V end lost 5 bases, the J end lost 0 bases, and 16 bases lay between the germline ends. CDR3 bases: TGTGCCAGCAGCCGCACGATCGGACCGATGAACACTGAAGCTTTCTTT. Translation: CASSRTIGPMNTEAFF.

This clonotype appeared many times. The chain carries TRBV30 and TRBJ2-4, with D possibly TRBD2 on 6 matching bases. The CDR3 consists of 13 residues. Germline V lookup: CDR1 GTSNPN, CDR2 SVGIG (reference sequence). The germline V and J ends were trimmed by 2 bases and 6 bases, with 11 bases remaining between them. CDR3 bases: TGTGCCTGGAGTTCGGGAGTGGGAAACATTCAGTACTTC. Its translation is CAWSSGVGNIQYF.

The chain recombines TRBV20-1 with TRBJ1-1, with D perhaps matching TRBD1 (6 bases). The V gene's germline CDR1 is DFQATT and CDR2 SNEGSKA (reference sequence). Trimming took off 0 bases at V and 5 bases at J, with 22 bases between the two ends. This CDR3 spans 17 amino acids. The CDR3 nucleotides are TGCAGTGCTAGAGATATCGCTGACCTCCGGGGGGCTACTGAAGCTTTCTTT. It yields the protein CSARDIADLRGATEAFF.

The chain is built from TRBV19 and TRBJ2-1; TRBD1 might be the D (5 bases). Germline CDR1 LNHDA, CDR2 SQIVND (reference sequence). V gave up 5 bases and J gave up 0 bases, with 14 bases separating them. This CDR3 comprises 16 residues. The CDR3 loop is CASSLFRVSSYNEQFF. The CDR3 bases are TGTGCCAGTAGTTTGTTCAGGGTTTCCTCCTACAATGAGCAGTTCTTC.

This clonotype has at least ten counts. The chain is built from TRBV9 and TRBJ2-5; the D call may be TRBD1 or TRBD2 (5 bases each). The germline V gene has CDR1 SGDLS and CDR2 YYNGEE. The CDR3 totals 15 residues. V was shortened by 3 bases and J by 5 bases, with 17 bases between the two germline ends. The CDR3 sequence: CASSGGASTWETQYF. The DNA of the CDR3 is TGTGCCAGCAGCGGTGGGGCTAGCACCTGGGAGACCCAGTACTTC.

The gene calls are TRBV20-1 and TRBJ2-5, with D perhaps TRBD1 or TRBD2 (5 bases each). V shed 5 bases and J shed 1 base, with 17 bases lying between them. This CDR3 spans 15 amino acids. CDR1 is DFQATT and CDR2 is SNEGSKA in the germline V gene (reference sequence). DNA of the CDR3: TGCAGTGCTTACAACGACCACGGGACCCAAGAGACCCAGTACTTC. Protein sequence: CSAYNDHGTQETQYF.

The V and J genes are TRBV20-1 and TRBJ2-4, with TRBD2 as a possible D gene (5 bases). CDR1 and CDR2 (germline): DFQATT, SNEGSKA (reference sequence). The CDR3 loop spans 13 amino acids. V was trimmed by 5 bases and J by 7 bases, leaving 15 bases between them. The DNA of the CDR3 is TGCAGTGCTGAGAAGCCGGCGGGTAACATTCAGTACTTC. It is translated as CSAEKPAGNIQYF.

The chain carries TRBV28 and TRBJ1-1; D is uncertain. In germline, CDR1 is MDHEN, CDR2 SYDVKM. V lost 4 bases and J 6 bases, leaving 9 bases between the germline ends. CDR3 length equals 12 residues. Here the CDR3 DNA reads TGTGCCAGCAGTTCACTGGAGGCTGAAGCTTTCTTT. Translated, it gives CASSSLEAEAFF.

This clonotype was observed many times. V usage is TRBV12-3 or TRBV12-4 and J usage is TRBJ2-4; no clear D. Between the trimmed V and J ends, which lost 5 bases and 4 bases, there was a span of 6 bases. This CDR3 has 12 amino acids. The CDR3 region is CASSKQKNIQYF. In DNA, the CDR3 is TGTGCCAGCAGTAAGCAGAAAAACATTCAGTACTTC.

This clonotype was picked up a small number of times. This chain links TRBV7-9 with TRBJ2-7; no reliable D call. V was clipped by 1 base and J by 5 bases, with 9 bases between them. The CDR3 covers 13 residues. Germline V CDR1 and CDR2: SEHNR, FQNEAQ (reference sequence). CDR3 protein: CASSLEGINEQYF. The CDR3 DNA sequence: TGTGCCAGCAGCTTAGAAGGGATCAACGAGCAGTACTTC.

With regard to this clonotype: This sequence may be a read error, since a much larger clone differs from it by one base. The chain uses TRBV3-1 and TRBJ1-1; perhaps TRBD1 as D (5 bases). The germline V gene has CDR1 LGHDT and CDR2 YNNKEL (reference sequence). The CDR3 spans 15 residues. The V gene lost 1 base and the J gene lost 3 bases, with 12 bases spanning the gap. The CDR3 loop is CASSQGGDAHTEAFF. The CDR3, as DNA: TGTGCCAGCAGCCAAGGCGGGGACGCTCACACTGAAGCTTTCTTT.